This T cell receptor beta chain came from a study of cytomegalovirus exposure and HLA in healthy donors. Findings and limits, study-wide: Among the CMV-associated chains, a few were confirmed in vitro as specific for CMV antigens. TCR beta chains numbering approximately 150 were designated cytomegalovirus-associated.

This CDR3 spans 14 amino acids. The V segment lost 1 base and the J segment 5 bases; nucleotides outside the gene matches: 1. The germline V gene encodes CDR1 LNHNV and CDR2 YYDKDF (reference sequence). Primers for the PCR totalled 60 Vbeta and 13 Jbeta. Clones were sequenced by immunoSEQ multiplex PCR, and TCRdb holds only the in-frame ones, with some missing. The sample holds under 120,000 clones; about 83% are singletons and the top ten take roughly 4.9%. Concerning this clone: Antigen unknown.

At collection, donors were nominally healthy, but unrecorded immune exposures were probable. The source material was PBMCs. The source is a female donor in good health and CMV-seropositive. The rearrangement uses TRBV15 and TRBJ2-1; 8 bases match TRBD2. DNA for the CDR3: TGTGCCACCAGCAGAGGACTAGCGAACAATGAGCAGTTCTTC. This sequence encodes CATSRGLANNEQFF.